This TCR beta chain was observed in a study of blood T cell repertoires in COVID-19. Background on the study: Nucleic acid was either cDNA or gDNA, and it came from T cells, B-cell-depleted T cells, or PBMCs.

Under the authors' procedure: The authors estimated nucleated cell counts from reference gene primer amplification. Clones were sequenced by immunoSEQ multiplex PCR, and TCRdb holds only the in-frame ones, with some missing. That table gives V, J and clone size, and the DNA gave D and trimming. The table includes more than 65,000 clones, about four fifths detected once. Germline V gives CDR1 MNHEY, CDR2 SVGAGI. V lost 8 bases and J 9 bases, leaving 20 bases between the germline ends. The length of the CDR3 is 14 residues. The chain employs TRBV6-5 and TRBJ1-5; D may be TRBD1 (5 bases). The TCR sequence derives from a man aged 50 to 60 with acute or convalescent COVID-19. Sample: peripheral blood. DNA for the CDR3: TGTGCCAGCGAACCATCCTTCGGGGGTGGGCCCCAGCATTTT. Translation gives CASEPSFGGGPQHF.